The clone carrying this T cell receptor (beta chain) has just one count. The sample belongs to a study of T cell responses to AZD1222 COVID-19 vaccine. Turning to the study itself: Both about-4-week and about-12-week second-dose recipients were combined.

The CDR3 covers 16 residues. The V gene's germline CDR1 is SGHTA and CDR2 FQGNSA. Trimming at V came to 5 bases and at J to 0 bases, leaving 6 bases not matched to a gene. The protocol was immunoSEQ multiplex PCR, while the TCRdb copy is restricted to in-frame clones and leaves out a portion. Here the sample spans 120,000 or so clones, 70% to 90% being singletons. V usage is TRBV7-2 and J usage is TRBJ2-2; TRBD2 matches at 7 bases. This receptor was identified in an adult in good health. Sequencing used peripheral blood, obtained on day 0 of AZD1222 vaccination. The CDR3 sequence: CASSATGTTNTGELFF. The CDR3 DNA reads TGTGCCAGCAGCGCGACCGGGACTACGAACACCGGGGAGCTGTTTTTT.